This T cell receptor (beta chain) was identified during a study of T cell clones after liver transplantation. Across the whole study: Tolerant meant at least one year fully off immunosuppression without liver enzymes above twice normal. Study-wide findings and caveats: The donor-reactive repertoire was only partly measurable in a couple of subjects, lacking donor cells. Rather than being deleted, graft donor-reactive T cells may have moved into the graft.

Trimming left V 3 bases short and J 6 bases short, with 14 bases between. This CDR3 is built from 14 residues. The germline CDR1 and CDR2 sequences are SGDLS and YYNGEE. Concerning this clone itself: Its antigen is still unknown.

Clones were sequenced by immunoSEQ multiplex PCR, and TCRdb holds only the in-frame ones, with some missing. This table has some 16,000 clones, over 75% appearing once. V is TRBV9 and J is TRBJ2-3; no clear D. The receptor was isolated from a human patient who received a liver transplant. Some T cells could come from the graft donor. The sequencing here drew on CD8+ T cells from blood, taken around 50 months after liver transplant. CDR3 DNA: TGTGCCAGCAGCGCGCAACCCAACTTGGATACGCAGTATTTT. It encodes CASSAQPNLDTQYF.